This T cell receptor (beta chain) was obtained from a study of blood T cell repertoires in COVID-19. Background on the study: Sites in the United States, Italy and Spain provided acute and convalescent COVID-19 samples. T cells, B-cell-depleted T cells, or PBMCs supplied cDNA or gDNA.

How the authors handled the data: Nucleated cell number was recorded as an estimate derived from reference gene primer amplification. TCRdb's table, derived via immunoSEQ multiplex PCR, lists solely in-frame clones and lacks some. V and J calls and clone size are as listed in that table; D and trimming were resolved from the DNA. The sample consists of about 150,000 clones, roughly 90% of them appearing once. This receptor was obtained from a human donor in a cohort sampled during active COVID-19. Sequences were obtained from peripheral blood.

The CDR3 is CASSVGTGRFENIQYF. CDR3 DNA sequence: TGTGCCAGCAGCGTAGGGACAGGGAGGTTCGAAAACATTCAGTACTTC. V is TRBV9 and J is TRBJ2-4, with 8 positions matching TRBD1. Germline CDR1 reads SGDLS; CDR2 reads YYNGEE. The CDR3 length is 16 residues. The ends lost 0 bases at V and 5 bases at J; junction bases unmatched: 7.